A single sample gave rise to the 32 T cell receptor beta chains below, sequenced in a study of T cell responses to AZD1222 COVID-19 vaccine. The assay was immunoSEQ multiplex PCR, and TCRdb's table has in-frame clones only and misses some. This sample has under 85,000 clones, with nearly 90% found just once. Material: peripheral blood, obtained on day 0 of MenACWY control vaccination. The receptors were sampled from an adult in good health.

This clone was detected a few times. The chain employs TRBV5-1 and TRBJ2-5; 11 bases agree with TRBD1. The CDR3 spans 16 residues. The V gene end was trimmed by 4 bases and the J gene end by 0 bases; junction bases not matched to a gene: 5. CDR1 and CDR2 (germline): SGHRS, YFSETQ. CDR3 protein: CASSPGTGGYQETQYF. The CDR3 DNA reads TGCGCCAGCAGCCCTGGGACAGGGGGTTACCAAGAGACCCAGTACTTC. Drawing the rest from reference TRBV5-1 and TRBJ2-5, the complete variable domain is KAGVTQTPRYLIKTRGQQVTLSCSPISGHRSVSWYQQTPGQGLQFLFEYFSETQRNKGNFPGRFSGRQFSNSRSEMNVSTLELGDSALYLCASSPGTGGYQETQYFGPGTRLLVL.

The chain employs TRBV29-1 and TRBJ1-3, with D uncertain. V lost 6 bases and J lost 3, with 6 bases in between. Germline CDR1 and CDR2: SQVTM and ANQGSEA. The CDR3 runs to 11 residues. The CDR3 nucleotides read TGCAGCGTCCTAATTGGAAACACCATATATTTT. Translating gives CSVLIGNTIYF.

The V call is TRBV7-3, the J call TRBJ2-2; no reliable D call. Trimming cost V 4 bases and J 6 bases, with 6 bases left between them. The germline gives CDR1 SGHTA, CDR2 FQGTGA. This CDR3 contains 12 residues. CDR3 residues: CASSSGSGELFF. Written as DNA, the CDR3 is TGTGCCAGCAGCTCAGGTTCCGGGGAGCTGTTTTTT.

The chain carries TRBV10-3 and TRBJ1-1; 8 positions match TRBD1. The J segment lost 7 bases and the V segment lost 4 bases, leaving 2 bases of the junction unmatched. The CDR3 sequence is 12 residues long. Germline V lookup: CDR1 ENHRY, CDR2 SYGVKD. CDR3 amino acids: CAISGGTGEAFF. The DNA of the CDR3 is TGTGCCATCAGTGGGGGGACAGGTGAAGCTTTCTTT.

The genes are TRBV14 and TRBJ2-4, with D possibly TRBD2 on 6 matching bases. The germline V and J ends were trimmed by 3 bases and 3 bases, with 18 bases remaining between them. The CDR3 length is 17 residues. Germline CDR1 reads SGHDN; CDR2 reads FVKESK. The CDR3 here is CASSQTAGLSVKNIQYF. The DNA of the CDR3 is TGTGCCAGCAGCCAGACAGCGGGCCTCAGCGTCAAAAACATTCAGTACTTC.

The chain links TRBV19 to TRBJ1-5; D perhaps matches TRBD1 (6 bases). Germline CDR1 reads LNHDA; CDR2 reads SQIVND (reference sequence). This CDR3 contains 11 residues. With 9 bases removed from V and 9 bases from J, the gap between germline ends came to 12 bases. Here the CDR3 DNA reads TGTGCCAGCGGGACACCATGGCCCCAGCATTTT. It codes for CASGTPWPQHF.

The V and J genes are TRBV4-1 and TRBJ1-4, with D hard to call. The CDR3 runs 18 residues. Trimming took off 0 bases at V and 0 bases at J, with 14 bases between the two ends. Looked up from germline, CDR1 is MGHRA and CDR2 is YSYEKL. This chain's CDR3 is CASSQDEKGAPTNEKLFF. DNA of the CDR3: TGCGCCAGCAGCCAAGATGAGAAGGGAGCCCCAACTAATGAAAAACTGTTTTTT.

This clone was counted only a few times. Relative to the germline gene, one junction end is altered; a read error may explain this. In nucleotides, the CDR3 is TGTGCCAGCAGTTTAGGGGGTCTATATGAAAAACTGTTTTTT. Translation gives CASSLGGLYEKLFF. The chain is built from TRBV7-9 and TRBJ1-4, with D maybe TRBD1 (6 bases). Germline V gene data show CDR1 as SEHNR and CDR2 as FQNEAQ (reference sequence). The CDR3 length is 14 residues.

This chain connects TRBV3-1 (or the pseudogene TRBV3-2) to TRBJ1-5; D gene ambiguous. The V gene lost 0 bases and the J gene lost 0 bases, with 6 bases spanning the gap. CDR1 LGHDT and CDR2 YNNKEL come from the germline V gene (reference sequence). This CDR3 spans 15 amino acids. CDR3 amino acids: CASSQDSYSNQPQHF. CDR3 DNA: TGTGCCAGCAGCCAAGACAGCTATAGCAATCAGCCCCAGCATTTT.

The J gene is TRBJ1-6, the V gene TRBV15; D unclear. Trimming shortened V by 0 bases and J by 10 bases, and 4 bases separated the two germline ends. CDR3 length: 12 amino acids. The germline gives CDR1 LNHNV, CDR2 YYDKDF (reference sequence). For the CDR3, the DNA is TGTGCCACCAGCAGAGATCACTCACCCCTCCACTTT. It is translated as CATSRDHSPLHF.

The rearrangement uses TRBV29-1 and TRBJ1-1; 7 nucleotides align to TRBD1. Germline lookup yields CDR1 SQVTM and CDR2 ANQGSEA. This CDR3 comprises 14 residues. V was pared by 3 bases and J by 5 bases, with 9 bases of the junction left unmatched. In DNA form, the CDR3 reads TGCAGCGTTGATTCGACAGGGTTGGGGACTGAAGCTTTCTTT. This encodes CSVDSTGLGTEAFF.

The CDR3 region is CASSVEAGREEQYF. DNA for the CDR3: TGTGCCAGCAGCGTAGAAGCAGGTCGGGAGGAGCAGTACTTC. The J gene is TRBJ2-7, the V gene TRBV9, with TRBD2 as a possible D gene (6 bases). Germline CDR1 is SGDLS and CDR2 is YYNGEE. Trimming pared 0 bases from V and 7 bases from J, leaving 14 bases between. The CDR3 is 14 amino acids.

V gene TRBV20-1 combines with J gene TRBJ1-5; D gene unclear. Trimming pared 0 bases from V and 11 bases from J, leaving 8 bases between. This CDR3 region has 11 residues. Germline V gives CDR1 DFQATT, CDR2 SNEGSKA (reference sequence). The CDR3 bases are TGCAGTGCTAGAGAAGGCGGGGCCCAGCATTTT. This translates into CSAREGGAQHF.

The chain recombines TRBV7-8 with TRBJ1-2, with a tentative D call TRBD1 (5 bases). CDR3 length: 13 amino acids. The germline V and J ends were trimmed by 2 bases and 6 bases, with 10 bases remaining between them. Germline CDR1 and CDR2: SGHVS and FQNEAQ. The CDR3 region is CASSLKVGDGYTF. The CDR3 DNA is TGTGCCAGCAGCTTAAAAGTGGGGGATGGCTACACCTTC.

The genes are TRBV3-1 (or the pseudogene TRBV3-2) and TRBJ1-2; 8 bases line up with TRBD1. Germline-derived CDR1 and CDR2 are LGHDT and YNNKEL (reference sequence). J gave up 4 bases and V 3 bases, and 7 bases lay outside the gene matches. The CDR3 runs to 15 residues. CDR3 nucleotide sequence: TGTGCCAGCAGCCACGCCGGACAGGGTGCCTATGGCTACACCTTC. Translated, it gives CASSHAGQGAYGYTF.

This chain links TRBV19 with TRBJ1-5, with 7 bases that match TRBD1. The ends lost 5 bases at V and 0 bases at J; junction bases unmatched: 7. The CDR3 spans 16 residues. Germline V gene lookup returns CDR1 LNHDA and CDR2 SQIVND (reference sequence). The CDR3 bases are TGTGCCAGTAGTGGAGGGACAGTCTATAGCAATCAGCCCCAGCATTTT. This translates into CASSGGTVYSNQPQHF.

The rearrangement links TRBV2 to TRBJ2-3; a possible D gene is TRBD2 (6 bases). Trimming shortened V by 7 bases and J by 0 bases, and 11 bases separated the two germline ends. Germline loops: CDR1 SNHLY, CDR2 FYNNEI. CDR3 length: 14 amino acids. Here the CDR3 reads CASILGLSTDTQYF. The CDR3 DNA reads TGTGCCAGCATACTGGGACTTAGCACAGATACGCAGTATTTT. The full variable domain, with the rest looked up from reference TRBV2 and TRBJ2-3, is EPEVTQTPSHQVTQMGQEVILRCVPISNHLYFYWYRQILGQKVEFLVSFYNNEISEKSEIFDDQFSVERPDGSNFTLKIRSTKLEDSAMYFCASILGLSTDTQYFGPGTRLTVL.

The chain has TRBV4-1 and TRBJ2-7; TRBD1 aligns across 9 bases. With V trimmed by 1 base and J by 2 bases, 6 bases remained unmatched. Germline CDR1 is MGHRA and CDR2 is YSYEKL. This CDR3 contains 16 residues. The CDR3 loop is CASSQGATGGTYEQYF. The DNA for the CDR3 is TGCGCCAGCAGCCAAGGCGCGACAGGGGGAACCTACGAGCAGTACTTC.

This rearrangement joins TRBV9 to TRBJ1-6, with D hard to call. The CDR3 is 13 residues long. Trimming cost V 2 bases and J 10 bases, with 10 bases left between them. Germline V CDR1 and CDR2: SGDLS, YYNGEE. For the CDR3, the DNA is TGTGCCAGCAGCGTTACGGGGTACTCACCCCTCCACTTT. Translating it yields CASSVTGYSPLHF.

The chain is built from TRBV30 and TRBJ1-6; D is ambiguous. The CDR3 extends over 13 amino acids. V was clipped by 6 bases and J by 4 bases, with 10 bases between them. Germline V lookup: CDR1 GTSNPN, CDR2 SVGIG (reference sequence). The CDR3 region is CACNGPYNSPLHF. The CDR3 DNA reads as TGTGCCTGCAATGGGCCTTATAATTCACCCCTCCACTTT.

Details on this clone: Its ends do not fully match the called genes, so a read error is possible. The gene calls are TRBV19 and TRBJ2-2, with TRBD2 matching over 12 bases. Germline V lookup: CDR1 LNHDA, CDR2 SQIVND (reference sequence). This CDR3 comprises 16 residues. CDR3 protein: CASRGRTSGNAGELFF. The CDR3 nucleotides read TGTGCCAGTAGGGGCCGGACTAGCGGGAACGCCGGGGAGCTGTTTTTT.

This chain connects TRBV29-1 to TRBJ2-1; unclear D gene. V was clipped by 4 bases and J by 9 bases, with 13 bases between them. This CDR3 spans 12 amino acids. The germline V gene has CDR1 SQVTM and CDR2 ANQGSEA. This CDR3 is CSVGALALEQFF. The CDR3 DNA reads TGCAGCGTTGGAGCCTTGGCTCTTGAGCAGTTCTTC.

A few counts support this clone. The gene calls are TRBV6-2 or TRBV6-3 and TRBJ2-7, with 7 bases aligning to TRBD2. V trimming: 0 bases; J trimming: 2 bases; junction bases outside the gene matches: 4. CDR1 is MNHEY, CDR2 SVGEGT, per germline. CDR3 length equals 15 residues. CDR3 in DNA: TGTGCCAGCAGTTACTCGAGCGGGACCCCCTACGAGCAGTACTTC. This codes for CASSYSSGTPYEQYF.

The rearrangement links TRBV28 to TRBJ2-7; possibly TRBD1 or TRBD2 for D (6 bases each). CDR1 is MDHEN and CDR2 is SYDVKM in the germline V gene. Trimming removed 6 bases at V and 0 bases at J, with 12 bases between. The CDR3 runs 14 residues. The CDR3 sequence: CASSPGASSYEQYF. The CDR3 DNA reads TGTGCCAGCAGCCCGGGGGCGAGCTCCTACGAGCAGTACTTC.

J is TRBJ1-2 and V is TRBV6-5; D unclear. Trimming cost V 10 bases and J 7 bases, with 4 bases left between them. CDR3 length: 8 residues. Germline lookup yields CDR1 MNHEY and CDR2 SVGAGI. The CDR3 loop reads CATSGYTF. The CDR3 nucleotides are TGTGCCACTTCTGGCTACACCTTC.

The gene calls are TRBV9 and TRBJ2-5; 8 nucleotides align to TRBD2. This CDR3 contains 17 residues. V lost 3 bases to trimming and J lost 2 bases; unmatched junction nucleotides: 12. Germline V CDR1 and CDR2: SGDLS, YYNGEE. The CDR3 region is CASSALGGAGAQETQYF. As DNA, the CDR3 is TGTGCCAGCAGCGCCCTGGGGGGAGCGGGGGCGCAAGAGACCCAGTACTTC. The variable domain in full, with the rest retrieved from reference TRBV9 and TRBJ2-5, is DSGVTQTPKHLITATGQRVTLRCSPRSGDLSVYWYQQSLDQGLQFLIQYYNGEERAKGNILERFSAQQFPDLHSELNLSSLELGDSALYFCASSALGGAGAQETQYFGPGTRLLVL.

This chain connects TRBV18 to TRBJ1-2; 8 positions agree with TRBD1. Germline-derived CDR1 and CDR2 are KGHSH and LQKENI. The ends lost 3 bases at V and 7 bases at J; junction bases unmatched: 7. The CDR3 spans 14 residues. The CDR3 DNA follows: TGTGCCAGCTCACCTGACAGGGGTATGCGTGGCTACACCTTC. This encodes CASSPDRGMRGYTF.

The chain has TRBV6-1 and TRBJ1-1; TRBD1 aligns across 7 bases. The CDR3 loop spans 16 amino acids. Germline values: CDR1 MNHNS, CDR2 SASEGT. The junction had 4 bases not matched to a gene; V was cut back by 0 bases and J by 0 bases. The CDR3 loop reads CASSEAGGSMNTEAFF. CDR3 DNA sequence: TGTGCCAGCAGTGAAGCAGGGGGCAGCATGAACACTGAAGCTTTCTTT.

The chain combines TRBV5-1 with TRBJ2-1, with 10 bases aligning to TRBD2. Germline loops: CDR1 SGHRS, CDR2 YFSETQ. The trim removed 2 bases at V and 6 bases at J, leaving 8 bases unmatched. The CDR3 loop spans 16 amino acids. CDR3 nucleotides: TGCGCCAGCAGCTTTTCTAGCGGGGGAACACTCAATGAGCAGTTCTTC. It is translated as CASSFSSGGTLNEQFF.

V gene TRBV10-3 combines with J gene TRBJ2-1; 11 bases are a match to TRBD1. Germline CDR1 ENHRY, CDR2 SYGVKD. The CDR3 loop spans 15 amino acids. V lost 1 base, J lost 7 bases, and 3 bases stayed unmatched. The CDR3 coding sequence is TGTGCCATCAGTGAGTTCGGGACAGGGGGAAATGAGCAGTTCTTC. Translated: CAISEFGTGGNEQFF.

This clone was seen just once. The chain employs TRBV6-2 or TRBV6-3 and TRBJ2-1; the match to TRBD1 covers 7 bases. CDR3 length: 13 amino acids. Germline assignment: CDR1 MNHEY and CDR2 SVGEGT. Trimming took 5 bases from V and 4 from J; bases not matched to a gene: 2. The CDR3 DNA sequence: TGTGCCAGCAGTCAGGGACAGTACAATGAGCAGTTCTTC. Amino acids: CASSQGQYNEQFF.

The chain couples TRBV7-3 to TRBJ2-3, with 14 bases identical to TRBD2. The CDR3 has 20 residues. V shed 1 base, J shed 0 bases, and the junction held 9 bases outside the gene matches. Per germline, CDR1 SGHTA and CDR2 FQGTGA. The CDR3 region is CASSLRASTSGGVSTDTQYF. The CDR3 DNA reads TGTGCCAGCAGCTTAAGAGCCTCGACTAGCGGGGGGGTTAGCACAGATACGCAGTATTTT.